A selection of T cell receptor beta chains follows, all from one sample in a study of radiotherapy plus CTLA-4 blockade in lung cancer. Clones were read by immunoSEQ multiplex PCR, and TCRdb kept only the in-frame ones, dropping some. The sample lists tens of thousands of clones, 60% to 80% occurring once. The sequences come from peripheral blood, collected from a patient treated with radiotherapy plus ipilimumab. The receptors were sampled from a human donor with non-small cell lung cancer whose response to radiotherapy plus ipilimumab could not be evaluated. CDR3s include the opening cysteine and the closing phenylalanine or tryptophan. The order of the fields is clone size, D gene, J gene, V gene, CDR3 DNA, CDR3 protein. The D gene is left open where the match is weak. Clone size is given for some rows only: seen once, a few or many times, or a class if the clone is expanded.

clone size: few
D gene: -
J gene: TRBJ2-5
V gene: TRBV4-1
CDR3 DNA: TGCGCCACCAATCAGGGGGTAGGGAGGCAAGAGACCCAGTACTTC
CDR3 protein: CATNQGVGRQETQYF

clone size: -
D gene: -
J gene: TRBJ2-7
V gene: TRBV2
CDR3 DNA: TGTGCCAGCAGTGAACAGGGAATCGGGTACGAGCAGTACTTC
CDR3 protein: CASSEQGIGYEQYF

clone size: -
D gene: TRBD1
J gene: TRBJ2-5
V gene: TRBV30
CDR3 DNA: TGTGCCTGGAGGGGAGGGACAGGGAAAGAGACCCAGTACTTC
CDR3 protein: CAWRGGTGKETQYF

clone size: few
D gene: TRBD1
J gene: TRBJ2-7
V gene: TRBV4-2
CDR3 DNA: TGTGCCAGCAGCCGGTTCCAGGGGGCAGGCTCCTACGAGCAGTACTTC
CDR3 protein: CASSRFQGAGSYEQYF

clone size: -
D gene: TRBD2
J gene: TRBJ2-1
V gene: TRBV14
CDR3 DNA: TGTGCCAGCAGCCTCAACCCGACTAGCGGGAACTACAATGAGCAGTTCTTC
CDR3 protein: CASSLNPTSGNYNEQFF

clone size: -
D gene: TRBD1
J gene: TRBJ2-7
V gene: TRBV2
CDR3 DNA: TGTGCCAGTGCCCGGGACAGGATGCACGAGCAGTACTTC
CDR3 protein: CASARDRMHEQYF

clone size: few
D gene: -
J gene: TRBJ2-7
V gene: TRBV7-4
CDR3 DNA: TGTGCCAGCAGCCCCGATTTGGAAACAGGGTTCTACGAGCAGTACTTC
CDR3 protein: CASSPDLETGFYEQYF

clone size: -
D gene: TRBD1
J gene: TRBJ1-2
V gene: TRBV2
CDR3 DNA: TGTGCCAGCAGCCAGGGACAGACGACCTCCTATGGCTACACCTTC
CDR3 protein: CASSQGQTTSYGYTF

clone size: -
D gene: TRBD2
J gene: TRBJ2-3
V gene: TRBV18
CDR3 DNA: TGTGCCAGCTCAGAACTAGCGGGAGTCCCCTATACGCAGTATTTT
CDR3 protein: CASSELAGVPYTQYF

clone size: few
D gene: -
J gene: TRBJ1-2
V gene: TRBV5-3
CDR3 DNA: TGTGCCAGAAGCTTGCATCTCGACAGTCTCAAAACTAACTATGGCTACACCTTC
CDR3 protein: CARSLHLDSLKTNYGYTF

clone size: -
D gene: TRBD2
J gene: TRBJ2-3
V gene: TRBV13
CDR3 DNA: TGTGCCAGCAGCTGGATCACTAGCGGTGGCACAGATACGCAGTATTTT
CDR3 protein: CASSWITSGGTDTQYF

clone size: -
D gene: -
J gene: TRBJ1-4
V gene: TRBV28
CDR3 DNA: TGTGCCAGCACCTCCACTAATGAAAAACTGTTTTTT
CDR3 protein: CASTSTNEKLFF

clone size: -
D gene: -
J gene: TRBJ1-4
V gene: TRBV11-2
CDR3 DNA: TGTGCCAGCAGCTTAGGGGTTGTACAGTCTAATGAAAAACTGTTTTTT
CDR3 protein: CASSLGVVQSNEKLFF

clone size: few
D gene: TRBD1
J gene: TRBJ2-5
V gene: TRBV2
CDR3 DNA: TGTGCCATTTCGACAGGGTCCGGGGAGACCCAGTACTTC
CDR3 protein: CAISTGSGETQYF

clone size: -
D gene: -
J gene: TRBJ2-2
V gene: TRBV5-1
CDR3 DNA: TGCGCCAGCAGCTTGGCTGGGCTTCCGAACACTGGGGAGCTGTTTTTT
CDR3 protein: CASSLAGLPNTGELFF

clone size: -
D gene: -
J gene: TRBJ2-7
V gene: TRBV10-2
CDR3 DNA: TGCGCCAGCAGTGAGCAAGCAGCGCACTCCTACGAGCAGTACTTC
CDR3 protein: CASSEQAAHSYEQYF

clone size: -
D gene: TRBD1
J gene: TRBJ1-2
V gene: TRBV4-3
CDR3 DNA: TGCGCCAGCAGCTCTCGGACAGGTTCGCAAGGCTACACCTTC
CDR3 protein: CASSSRTGSQGYTF

clone size: -
D gene: TRBD2
J gene: TRBJ2-3
V gene: TRBV29-1
CDR3 DNA: TGCAGCGGCCGGACTAGCGGATTCACAGATACGCAGTATTTT
CDR3 protein: CSGRTSGFTDTQYF

clone size: -
D gene: -
J gene: TRBJ2-7
V gene: TRBV7-2
CDR3 DNA: TGTGCCAGCAGCTTGAGCCTCCTTGGGGGCTACGAGCAGTACTTC
CDR3 protein: CASSLSLLGGYEQYF

clone size: -
D gene: -
J gene: TRBJ1-2
V gene: TRBV27
CDR3 DNA: TGTGCCAGCATGTCATATGGCTACACCTTC
CDR3 protein: CASMSYGYTF

clone size: -
D gene: TRBD1
J gene: TRBJ1-2
V gene: TRBV6-5
CDR3 DNA: TGTGCCAGCAGTTACCCAGGGGGCGCGGTCACCTTC
CDR3 protein: CASSYPGGAVTF

clone size: -
D gene: TRBD1
J gene: TRBJ2-7
V gene: TRBV5-6
CDR3 DNA: TGTGCCAGCAGCTTGTATGCGACAGGGCGCGAGCAGTACTTC
CDR3 protein: CASSLYATGREQYF

clone size: -
D gene: TRBD1
J gene: TRBJ1-4
V gene: TRBV5-1
CDR3 DNA: TGCGCCAGCAGCGTTCCGACAGGGGAGGAAAAACTGTTTTTT
CDR3 protein: CASSVPTGEEKLFF